This TCR beta chain was identified in a study of T cell responses to AZD1222 COVID-19 vaccine. With respect to this clone: Its antigen is unknown.

Sequenced by immunoSEQ multiplex PCR; TCRdb stores in-frame clones only, minus some. The table has 120,000 or so clones, 84% seen once; the top ten hold roughly a quarter. Overall study findings and caveats: At baseline, just a handful of AZD1222 recipients tested seropositive. Reportedly, close to half of spike-specific TCRs are directed against unmutated variant regions. Most donors were white British, females outnumbered males, and clonal diversity was possibly underestimated.

The CDR3 extends over 13 amino acids. The germline gives CDR1 SGHVS, CDR2 FQNEAQ. V shed 3 bases, J shed 8 bases, and the junction held 5 bases outside the gene matches. This rearrangement joins TRBV7-8 to TRBJ2-7, with TRBD2 matching 9 bases. This TCR was recovered from an adult who received the AZD1222 COVID-19 vaccine. The sequenced sample was peripheral blood, obtained 28 days after the second AZD1222 dose. The CDR3 sequence is CASSFGTSFQQYF. The CDR3 coding sequence is TGTGCCAGCAGCTTCGGGACTAGCTTTCAGCAGTACTTC.